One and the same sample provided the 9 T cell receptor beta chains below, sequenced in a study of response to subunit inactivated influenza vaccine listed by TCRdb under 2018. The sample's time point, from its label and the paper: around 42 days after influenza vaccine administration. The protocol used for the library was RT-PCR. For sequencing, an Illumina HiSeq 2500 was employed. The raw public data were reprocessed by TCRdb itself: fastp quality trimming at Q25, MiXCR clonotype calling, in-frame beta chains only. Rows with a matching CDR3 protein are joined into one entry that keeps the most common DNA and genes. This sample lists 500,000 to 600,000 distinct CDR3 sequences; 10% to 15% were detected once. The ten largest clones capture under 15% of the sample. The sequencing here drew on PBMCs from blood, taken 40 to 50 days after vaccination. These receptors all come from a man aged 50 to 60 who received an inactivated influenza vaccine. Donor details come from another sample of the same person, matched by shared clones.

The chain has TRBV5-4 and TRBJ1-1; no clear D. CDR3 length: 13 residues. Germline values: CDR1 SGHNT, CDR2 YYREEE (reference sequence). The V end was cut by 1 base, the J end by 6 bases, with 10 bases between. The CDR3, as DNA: TGTGCCAGCAGCTTGTTACATAGTCCTGAAGCTTTCTTT. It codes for CASSLLHSPEAFF.

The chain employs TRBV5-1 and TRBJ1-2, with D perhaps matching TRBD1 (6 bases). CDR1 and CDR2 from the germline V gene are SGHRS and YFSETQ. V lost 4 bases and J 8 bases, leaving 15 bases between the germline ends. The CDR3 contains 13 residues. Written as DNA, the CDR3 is TGCGCCAGCAGCATTGGGGGGCCGGGAGGCTACACCTTC. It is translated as CASSIGGPGGYTF.

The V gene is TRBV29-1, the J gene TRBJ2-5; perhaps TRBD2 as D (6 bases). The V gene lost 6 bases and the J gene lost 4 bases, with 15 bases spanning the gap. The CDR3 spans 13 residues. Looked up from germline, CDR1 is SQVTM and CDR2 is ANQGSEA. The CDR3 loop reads CSVWDLGGETQYF. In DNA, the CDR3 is TGCAGCGTCTGGGACTTGGGGGGAGAGACCCAGTACTTC.

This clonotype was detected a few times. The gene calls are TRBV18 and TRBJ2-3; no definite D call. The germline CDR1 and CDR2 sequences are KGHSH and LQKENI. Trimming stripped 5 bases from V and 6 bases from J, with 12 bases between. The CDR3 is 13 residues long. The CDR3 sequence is CASSRSESDTQYF. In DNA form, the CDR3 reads TGTGCCAGCTCAAGGTCGGAGTCCGATACGCAGTATTTT. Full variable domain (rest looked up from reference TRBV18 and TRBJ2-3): NAGVMQNPRHLVRRRGQEARLRCSPMKGHSHVYWYRQLPEEGLKFMVYLQKENIIDESGMPKERFSAEFPKEGPSILRIQQVVRGDSAAYFCASSRSESDTQYFGPGTRLTVL.

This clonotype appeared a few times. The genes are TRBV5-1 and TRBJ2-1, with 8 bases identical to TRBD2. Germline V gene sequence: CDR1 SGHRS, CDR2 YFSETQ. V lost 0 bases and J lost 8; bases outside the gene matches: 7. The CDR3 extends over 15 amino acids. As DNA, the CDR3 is TGCGCCAGCAGCTTGGGAAGTAGCGGGAAGGATGAGCAGTTCTTC. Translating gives CASSLGSSGKDEQFF.

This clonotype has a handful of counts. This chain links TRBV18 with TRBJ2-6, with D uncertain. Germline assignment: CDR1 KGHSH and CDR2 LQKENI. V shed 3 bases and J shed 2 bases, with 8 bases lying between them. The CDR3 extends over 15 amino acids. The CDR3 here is CASSPVGTGANVLTF. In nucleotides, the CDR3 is TGTGCCAGCTCACCGGTGGGAACTGGGGCCAACGTCCTGACTTTC. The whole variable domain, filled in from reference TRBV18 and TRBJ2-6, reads NAGVMQNPRHLVRRRGQEARLRCSPMKGHSHVYWYRQLPEEGLKFMVYLQKENIIDESGMPKERFSAEFPKEGPSILRIQQVVRGDSAAYFCASSPVGTGANVLTFGAGSRLTVL.

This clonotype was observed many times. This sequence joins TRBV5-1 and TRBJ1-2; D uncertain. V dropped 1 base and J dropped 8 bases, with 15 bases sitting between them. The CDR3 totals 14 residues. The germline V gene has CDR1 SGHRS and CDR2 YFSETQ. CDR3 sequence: CASSLISGVDGYTF. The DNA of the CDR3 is TGCGCCAGCAGCTTGATTAGCGGGGTTGACGGCTACACCTTC.

CDR3 sequence (DNA): TGTGCCAGCAGCCAAGAAGGGACAGGGGCGCCCGGGGAGCTGTTTTTT. Its protein is CASSQEGTGAPGELFF. This chain links TRBV14 with TRBJ2-2; 10 bases agree with TRBD1. CDR1 and CDR2 from the germline V gene are SGHDN and FVKESK. The V gene end was trimmed by 0 bases and the J gene end by 6 bases; junction bases not matched to a gene: 4. CDR3 length: 16 amino acids.

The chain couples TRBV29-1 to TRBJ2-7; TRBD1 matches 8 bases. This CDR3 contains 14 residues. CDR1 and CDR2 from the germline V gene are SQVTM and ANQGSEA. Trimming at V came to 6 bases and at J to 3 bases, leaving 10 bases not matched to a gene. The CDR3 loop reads CSVLSPGTGYEQYF. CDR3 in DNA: TGCAGCGTCCTCAGTCCCGGGACAGGCTACGAGCAGTACTTC.